The clone carrying this TCR beta chain was observed a few times. Its antigen is not known. The record originates from a study of early stage breast cancer tumors. Study results and caveats: Enriched TCRB sequences shared across patients were mostly commonly generated sequences.

The CDR3 has 14 residues. The V end lost 3 bases, the J end lost 8 bases, and 14 bases lay between the germline ends. CDR1 is GTSNPN, CDR2 SVGIG, per germline (reference sequence). Generated by immunoSEQ multiplex PCR, the TCRdb table keeps only in-frame clones and is missing some. The sample records about 72,000 clones, 79% being singletons. This chain links TRBV30 with TRBJ1-6; D gene uncertain. The TCR comes from a person aged 55 to 70 with breast cancer. Sequencing was carried out using blood. The chain's CDR3 is CAWSLGIGDSPLHF. CDR3 nucleotide sequence: TGTGCCTGGAGCCTGGGGATAGGCGATTCACCCCTCCACTTT. Drawing the rest from reference TRBV30 and TRBJ1-6, the complete variable domain is SQTIHQWPATLVQPVGSPLSLECTVEGTSNPNLYWYRQAAGRGLQLLFYSVGIGQISSEVPQNLSASRPQDRQFILSSKKLLLSDSGFYLCAWSLGIGDSPLHFGNGTRLTVT.